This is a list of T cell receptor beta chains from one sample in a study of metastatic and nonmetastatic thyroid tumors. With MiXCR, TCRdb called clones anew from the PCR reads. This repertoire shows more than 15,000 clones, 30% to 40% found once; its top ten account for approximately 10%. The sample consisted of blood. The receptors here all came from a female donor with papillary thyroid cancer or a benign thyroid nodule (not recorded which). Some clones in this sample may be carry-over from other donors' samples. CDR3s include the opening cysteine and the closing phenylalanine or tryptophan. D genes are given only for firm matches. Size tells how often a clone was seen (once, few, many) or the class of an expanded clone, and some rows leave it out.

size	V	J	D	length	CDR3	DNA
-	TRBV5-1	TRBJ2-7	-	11	CASTLGREQYF	TGCGCCAGCACCTTGGGGCGGGAGCAGTACTTC
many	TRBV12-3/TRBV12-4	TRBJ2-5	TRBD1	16	CASTPPGTVRGETQYF	TGTGCCAGCACCCCCCCCGGGACAGTGAGAGGGGAGACCCAGTACTTC
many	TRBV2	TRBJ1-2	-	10	CASSLYGYTF	TGTGCCAGCAGCTTGTATGGCTACACCTTC
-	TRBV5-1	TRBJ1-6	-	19	CASSLGMPGTGGRNSLLHF	TGCGCCAGCAGCTTGGGTATGCCCGGGACGGGGGGTAGAAATTCACTCCTCCACTTT
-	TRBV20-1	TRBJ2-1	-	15	CSASEGGRSYNEQFF	TGCAGTGCTAGCGAGGGGGGACGCTCCTACAATGAGCAGTTCTTC
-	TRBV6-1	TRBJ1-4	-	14	CASSGQKLNEKLFF	TGTGCCAGCAGTGGGCAGAAACTTAATGAAAAACTGTTTTTT
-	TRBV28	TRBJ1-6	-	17	CASSLLGRGSYNSPLHF	TGTGCCAGCAGTTTACTGGGGAGAGGATCCTATAATTCACCCCTCCACTTT
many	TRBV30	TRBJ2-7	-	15	CAWSKGPGPAYEQYF	TGTGCCTGGAGCAAGGGACCGGGCCCAGCCTACGAGCAGTACTTC
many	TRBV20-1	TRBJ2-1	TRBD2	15	CSGRVTSGGANEQFF	TGCAGTGGACGAGTAACTAGCGGGGGGGCAAATGAGCAGTTCTTC
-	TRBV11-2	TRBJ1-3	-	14	CASSSIGQGNTIYF	TGTGCCAGCAGCTCCATTGGACAGGGAAACACCATATATTTT
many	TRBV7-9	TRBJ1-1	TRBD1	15	CACLEPGQGGTEAFF	TGTGCCTGCCTTGAGCCGGGACAGGGAGGGACTGAAGCTTTCTTT
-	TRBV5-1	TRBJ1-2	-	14	CASSLGGANYGYTF	TGCGCCAGCAGCTTGGGGGGCGCTAACTATGGCTACACCTTC
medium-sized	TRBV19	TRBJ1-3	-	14	CASSIGASGNTIYF	TGTGCCAGTAGTATTGGGGCCTCTGGAAACACCATATATTTT
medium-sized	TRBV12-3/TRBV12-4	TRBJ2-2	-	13	CASSWGVTGELFF	TGTGCCAGCAGCTGGGGGGTGACCGGGGAGCTGTTTTTT
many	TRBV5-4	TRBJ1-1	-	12	CASSLRDTEAFF	TGTGCCAGCAGCCTCCGGGACACTGAAGCTTTCTTT
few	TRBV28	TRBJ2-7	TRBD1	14	CASSLSGGPYEQYF	TGTGCCAGCAGTTTGTCAGGGGGACCCTACGAGCAGTACTTC
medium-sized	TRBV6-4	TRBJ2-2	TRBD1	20	CASRGLPVGQGENYTGELFF	TGTGCCAGCAGGGGCCTCCCGGTGGGACAGGGTGAGAACTACACCGGGGAGCTGTTTTTT
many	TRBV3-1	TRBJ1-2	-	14	CASSEMAQSYGYTF	TGTGCCAGCAGCGAAATGGCACAGTCCTATGGCTACACCTTC
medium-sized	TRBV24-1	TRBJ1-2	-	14	CATSDSGLGRGYTF	TGTGCCACCAGTGATTCGGGTCTTGGAAGGGGCTACACCTTC
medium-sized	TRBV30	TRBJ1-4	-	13	CAWSSQGHEKLFF	TGTGCCTGGAGTTCGCAGGGGCATGAAAAACTGTTTTTT
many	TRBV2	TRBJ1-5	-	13	CASRPDSNQPQHF	TGTGCCAGCAGGCCTGATAGCAATCAGCCCCAGCATTTT
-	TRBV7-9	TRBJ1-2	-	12	CASSSRVYFYTF	TGTGCCAGCAGCTCCCGGGTCTATTTTTACACCTTC
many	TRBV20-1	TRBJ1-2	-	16	CSARGVVWWVPYGYTF	TGCAGTGCTAGGGGGGTTGTGTGGTGGGTTCCTTATGGCTACACCTTC
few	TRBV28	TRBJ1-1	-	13	CASGPSLLAEAFF	TGTGCCAGCGGACCCTCCCTTCTAGCGGAAGCTTTCTTT
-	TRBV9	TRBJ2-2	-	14	CASSVEVIARELFF	TGTGCCAGCAGCGTGGAAGTGATAGCCAGGGAGCTGTTTTTT
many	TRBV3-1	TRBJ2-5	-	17	CASSQAAGPSYQETQYF	TGTGCCAGCAGCCAAGCTGCAGGACCTAGCTACCAAGAGACCCAGTACTTC
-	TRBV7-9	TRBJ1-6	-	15	CASSRTDLRQSPLHF	TGTGCCAGCAGCCGGACGGATTTAAGACAGTCACCCCTCCACTTT
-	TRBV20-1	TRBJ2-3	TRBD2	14	CSARDQRGRDTQYF	TGCAGTGCTAGAGATCAGCGGGGAAGAGATACGCAGTATTTT
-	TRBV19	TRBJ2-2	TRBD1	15	CASTRDSGNTGELFF	TGTGCCAGTACCCGGGACAGTGGGAACACCGGGGAGCTGTTTTTT
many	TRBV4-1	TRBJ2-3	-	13	CASSLTGVDTQYF	TGCGCCAGCAGCCTCACGGGGGTAGATACGCAGTATTTT
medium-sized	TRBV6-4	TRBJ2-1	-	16	CASSDSNSRSYNEQFF	TGTGCCAGCAGTGACTCGAACTCCCGCTCCTACAATGAGCAGTTCTTC
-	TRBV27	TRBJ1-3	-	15	CASSVSGTPGNTIYF	TGTGCCAGCAGTGTCTCGGGGACTCCTGGAAACACCATATATTTT
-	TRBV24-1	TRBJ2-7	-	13	CATSGGAFDEQYF	TGTGCCACCAGTGGCGGGGCGTTTGACGAGCAGTACTTC
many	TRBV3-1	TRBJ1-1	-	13	CASPRVVHTEAFF	TGTGCCAGCCCCCGAGTGGTGCACACTGAAGCTTTCTTT
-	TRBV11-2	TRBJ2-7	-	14	CASSLTDHNDEKYF	TGTGCCAGCAGCTTAACGGACCACAACGACGAGAAGTACTTC